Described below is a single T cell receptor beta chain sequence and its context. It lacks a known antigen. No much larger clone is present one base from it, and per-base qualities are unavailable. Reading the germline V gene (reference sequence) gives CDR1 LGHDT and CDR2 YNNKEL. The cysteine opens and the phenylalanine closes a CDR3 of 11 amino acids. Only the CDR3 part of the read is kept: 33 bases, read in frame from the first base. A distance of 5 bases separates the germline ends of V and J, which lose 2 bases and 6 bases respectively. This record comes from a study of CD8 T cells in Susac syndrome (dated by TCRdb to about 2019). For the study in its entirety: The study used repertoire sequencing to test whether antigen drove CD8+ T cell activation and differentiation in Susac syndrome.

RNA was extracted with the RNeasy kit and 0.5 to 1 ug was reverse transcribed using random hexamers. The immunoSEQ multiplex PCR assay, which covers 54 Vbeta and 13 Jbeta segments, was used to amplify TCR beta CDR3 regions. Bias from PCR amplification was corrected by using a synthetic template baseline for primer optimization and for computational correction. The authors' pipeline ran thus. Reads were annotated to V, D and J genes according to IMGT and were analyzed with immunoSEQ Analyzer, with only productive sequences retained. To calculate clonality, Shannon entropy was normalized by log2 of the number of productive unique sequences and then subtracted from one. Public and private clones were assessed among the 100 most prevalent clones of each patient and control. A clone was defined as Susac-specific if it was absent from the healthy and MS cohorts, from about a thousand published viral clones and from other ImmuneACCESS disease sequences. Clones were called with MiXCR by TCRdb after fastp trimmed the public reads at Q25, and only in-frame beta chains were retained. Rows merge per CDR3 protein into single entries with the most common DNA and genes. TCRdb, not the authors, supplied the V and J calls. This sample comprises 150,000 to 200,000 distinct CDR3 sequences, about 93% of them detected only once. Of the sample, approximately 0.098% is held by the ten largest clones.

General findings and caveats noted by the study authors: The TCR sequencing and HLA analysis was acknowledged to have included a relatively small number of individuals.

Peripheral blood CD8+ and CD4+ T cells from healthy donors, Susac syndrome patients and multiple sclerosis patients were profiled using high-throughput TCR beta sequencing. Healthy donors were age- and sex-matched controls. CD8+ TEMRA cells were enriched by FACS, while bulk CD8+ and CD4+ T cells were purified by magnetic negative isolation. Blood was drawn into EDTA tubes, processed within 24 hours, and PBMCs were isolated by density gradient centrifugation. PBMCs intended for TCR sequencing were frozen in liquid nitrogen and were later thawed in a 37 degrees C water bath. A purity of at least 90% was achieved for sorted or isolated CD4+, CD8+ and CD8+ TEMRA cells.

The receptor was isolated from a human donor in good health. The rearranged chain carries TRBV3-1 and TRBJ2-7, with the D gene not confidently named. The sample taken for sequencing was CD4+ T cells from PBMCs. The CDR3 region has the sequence CASSQRGEQYF. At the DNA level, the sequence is TGTGCCAGCAGCCAAAGAGGCGAGCAGTACTTC.